This paragraph reports one TCR beta chain. This receptor's antigen is unknown. No quality values exist for individual bases; no much larger clone is one base distant. This record belongs to a study of technical replicates of blood from several donors (dated by TCRdb to about 2017). Per the germline V gene, SGHTA is the CDR1 and FQGNSA is the CDR2. At the junction V is shortened by 2 bases and J by 2 bases, with 10 bases in between. The CDR3 goes from the cysteine to the phenylalanine over 14 residues. Only CDR3 DNA remains: 42 bases, in frame from the first base. Libraries were constructed by the immunoSEQ multiplex PCR assay. The immuneACCESS repertoire file appears here via TCRdb, limited to in-frame rearrangements. These files lack a portion of the clones; in checked studies, under half of the deficit traces to unresolved V genes, and the cause of the others is not known. For this sample there are around 80,000 clones; just under 95% appear just once. Roughly 0.4% of the sample is taken by the ten largest.

The chain joins TRBV7-2 to TRBJ2-7; a weak D assignment points to TRBD1 (6 bases agree). The sample consisted of T cells isolated from PBMCs. This receptor was obtained from a human donor in good health. The bases are TGTGCCAGCAGCTTAATGGGACAAGCCTACGAGCAGTACTTC. Its amino acids are CASSLMGQAYEQYF.